This T cell receptor (beta chain) appears in the sequencing data of a study of blood T cell repertoires in COVID-19. About the research overall: The cDNA or gDNA used as material had been derived from T cells, B-cell-depleted T cells, or PBMCs.

Concerning this clone itself: The junction departs from the called germline gene at one end, perhaps through a read error.

The method was immunoSEQ multiplex PCR; TCRdb's version includes in-frame clones alone and lacks a portion of them. The sample gives over 90,000 clones, more than 85% of which show up once; 2.5% to 3.5% is in the top ten. The CDR3 runs 14 residues. Germline CDR1 and CDR2: MNHNS and SASEGT. This TCR came from a man aged 50-59 years with active or convalescent COVID-19. The V and J genes are TRBV6-1 and TRBJ2-2; D call uncertain. The sample comprised peripheral blood. The CDR3 nucleotides read TGTGCCAGCAGCGAAGGATTACTCACCGGGGAGCTGTTTTTT. Translated: CASSEGLLTGELFF.